The TCR beta chain under discussion was sequenced for a study of beta chain features in type 1 diabetes. The wider study: Healthy donors resembled patients in age, gender and cell yields.

Whole-study results and caveats: Among all four CD4+ subsets, Type 1 diabetes patients had TCRB CDR3s that were moderately but significantly shorter. Any role of HLA type in TCRB rearrangement remained unresolved here.

Trimming took 7 bases from V and 2 from J, leaving 10 bases between them. The CDR3 contains 13 residues. Per germline, CDR1 MNHEY and CDR2 SVGAGI. Every bit of the isolated RNA underwent reverse transcription, so sequencing read expressed TCRB transcripts. Libraries were prepared by immunoSEQ multiplex PCR; TCRdb keeps only in-frame clonotypes and omits some of them. The sample lists about 240,000 clones, 25% to 30% occurring once. This clone was detected a few times. What it recognizes is unknown. There was one heparinised blood draw per donor, averaging around 120 mL. The J gene is TRBJ2-3, the V gene TRBV6-5; no clear D gene. The sequencing input was central memory CD4+ T cells from blood. This TCR derives from a man aged 25-40 years in good health. CDR3 in amino acids: CASKSRYTDTQYF. For the CDR3, the DNA is TGTGCCAGCAAGTCTAGGTACACAGATACGCAGTATTTT.